The sequence of this T cell receptor beta chain was determined in a study of shared clonotypes between healthy human individuals (dated by TCRdb to the early 2020s). Concerning the study at large: Two women and a few men aged 18 to 49 years were included in the cohort. Each donor's leukapheresis produced roughly between roughly 0.85 and 10 billion PBMCs. Libraries were prepared and TCR repertoires were sequenced by different laboratories using diverse techniques, in order to increase sequencing depth and limit assay-specific biases. The study deeply sequenced blood TCR repertoires of five healthy adults to estimate repertoire size and the extent of clonotype sharing between individuals. Points the paper makes about the study in general: Only blood was sampled, and tissue TCR repertoires likely differ from those in blood. The genetic and exposure-history diversity represented was limited by the small number of donors. Pairwise subsampling led to the expectation that sequencing depth would affect the degree of clonotype sharing among donors.

CDR1 and CDR2, looked up from the germline V gene, are WSHSY and SAAADI. Germline trimming: 11 bases from V, 6 bases from J; junction bases outside gene matches: 10. The CDR3 has 13 amino acids, counting the end cysteine and phenylalanine. Only the CDR3 region is kept as DNA, spanning 39 bases read in frame from base 1. The donors were healthy, HIV-negative adults with no recently reported acute infections or vaccinations. Every donor was a Caucasian adult residing in Nashville, Tennessee, USA. For unsorted samples, roughly 90 million PBMCs were counted, and genomic DNA was extracted using the QIAamp DNA Blood Mini kit. Blood was collected by leukapheresis, and PBMCs were isolated by Ficoll-Histopaque density gradient centrifugation and then cryopreserved in liquid nitrogen vapor phase. In regard to this clone: What antigen it recognizes has not been identified. Nothing much larger sits one base from this clone, and base qualities are not available.

Using the deep immunoSEQ assay, multiplex PCR amplified TCR CDR3 regions from genomic DNA. Extracted genomic DNA from each cell subset was spread evenly across all wells of several immunoSEQ 96-well plates, with each plate serving as a replicate. For unsorted PBMC, each replicate PCR was loaded with about 270 ng genomic DNA, equivalent to about 33,000 T cell genomes. Genomic DNA from unsorted PBMC was sequenced over ten immunoSEQ deep assay plates. Purified libraries were measured with a Qubit 3.0 fluorometer, size-checked on a Bioanalyzer 2100, and measured again with the KAPA Library Quantification kit. Each immunoSEQ 96-well plate was sequenced on its own single-read 150-cycle Illumina NextSeq 550 flow cell. Per the source publication's procedure: Because the immunoSEQ output included only junctional sequences and no quality scores, the filtering could not be the same as the filtering used for full-length reads. Sequences were annotated with PyIR, a Python wrapper for IgBLAST v1.9, using IMGT germline references to assign V/J genes and CDR3. Reads with weak V/J assignments (E-value above 1e-6), missing CDR3, stop codons, out-of-frame junctions, or ambiguous translated residues were removed. V3J clonotypes were defined as sequences sharing the same inferred V gene, J gene, and CDR3 amino acid sequence. The percentage overlap between two repertoires was calculated by dividing the number of shared unique clonotypes by the size of the smaller repertoire. Richness of each repertoire was evaluated using RTK rarefaction, the Chao1 estimator, and Recon v2.1 estimates of unobserved clonotypes. The table comes from immuneACCESS by way of TCRdb, which keeps in-frame sequences with V and J called. Part of the clones is missing from these tables; in studies checked, under half for an unresolved V gene and the rest for unknown reasons. V and J calls and clone size are given by that table; D and trimming were obtained from the DNA. The sample profile shows over 400,000 clones; 65% to 85% of them were found once. Of the sample, roughly an eighth falls within the top ten clones.

This clonotype was obtained from a middle-aged woman in good health. Some clones in this sample may be carry-over from other donors' samples. The sequence joins TRBV10-2 to TRBJ2-1; TRBD2 agrees with 7 junctional bases. Sequenced material: PBMCs. At the DNA level, the sequence is TGCGCCGGGGCTGGCGGGAGCGGCAATGAGCAGTTCTTC. Its protein is CAGAGGSGNEQFF.